Below, 6 T cell receptor beta chains from the same sample are listed, as sequenced in a study of beta chain features in type 1 diabetes. General study points: Type 1 diabetes patients showed a moderate but significant shortening of TCRB CDR3s in all four CD4+ subsets.

No antigen has been identified for these receptors. What was sequenced were expressed TCRB transcripts, since all of the isolated RNA had been reverse transcribed. Assay: immunoSEQ multiplex PCR; the TCRdb copy retains only in-frame clones and omits some. The profile shows about 700,000 clones, 10% to 15% of them singletons. The sample was naive CD4+ T cells from blood. Receptor source: a man aged 18 to 29 with type 1 diabetes.

As to this clone: Distinct nucleotide sequences in the sample also encode this CDR3. The chain is built from TRBV9 and TRBJ1-1; no definite D call. V shed 1 base and J shed 1 base, with 5 bases lying between them. The CDR3 is 13 residues long. CDR1 and CDR2 from the germline V gene are SGDLS and YYNGEE. The CDR3 sequence: CASSVSQNTEAFF. CDR3 nucleotides: TGTGCCAGCAGCGTATCCCAGAACACTGAAGCTTTCTTT.

The chain is built from TRBV2 and TRBJ2-1, with TRBD1 as a possible D gene (6 bases). Germline V CDR1 and CDR2: SNHLY, FYNNEI. The V end was cut by 5 bases, the J end by 1 base, with 12 bases between. This CDR3 has 15 residues. The DNA for the CDR3 is TGTGCCAGCAGTCAACAGGGTTCGTCCTACAATGAGCAGTTCTTC. Translating it yields CASSQQGSSYNEQFF.

This clone occurred a few times. This sequence joins TRBV25-1 and TRBJ1-6; D remains unclear. CDR3 length: 15 amino acids. The germline V gene encodes CDR1 MGHDK and CDR2 SYGVNS. Between the trimmed V and J ends, which lost 2 bases and 6 bases, there was a span of 11 bases. CDR3 amino acids: CASSEVQDLNSPLHF. CDR3 DNA: TGTGCCAGCAGTGAAGTTCAGGATCTTAATTCACCCCTCCACTTT.

V and J are TRBV5-6 and TRBJ1-1; D remains unclear. CDR3 size: 14 residues. CDR1 and CDR2 (germline): SGHDT, YYEEEE. With 6 bases removed from V and 1 base from J, the gap between germline ends came to 13 bases. CDR3 nucleotides: TGTGCCAGCACCCTGGACTTTCCGAACACTGAAGCTTTCTTT. As protein: CASTLDFPNTEAFF.

V is TRBV6-5 and J is TRBJ2-2; TRBD1 matches at 7 bases. Germline lookup yields CDR1 MNHEY and CDR2 SVGAGI. V trimming: 2 bases; J trimming: 5 bases; junction bases outside the gene matches: 2. The CDR3 sequence is 14 residues long. As DNA, the CDR3 is TGTGCCAGCAGTTACCGACAGGGTACCGGGGAGCTGTTTTTT. Translation gives CASSYRQGTGELFF.

This clone was counted only a few times. The rearrangement joins TRBV5-6 to TRBJ2-2; D remains ambiguous. CDR1 is SGHDT and CDR2 is YYEEEE in the germline V gene. Trimming pared 6 bases from V and 0 bases from J, leaving 12 bases between. CDR3 size: 15 residues. The CDR3 is CASTSLTANTGELFF. In DNA, the CDR3 is TGTGCCAGCACTTCCTTGACTGCGAACACCGGGGAGCTGTTTTTT.